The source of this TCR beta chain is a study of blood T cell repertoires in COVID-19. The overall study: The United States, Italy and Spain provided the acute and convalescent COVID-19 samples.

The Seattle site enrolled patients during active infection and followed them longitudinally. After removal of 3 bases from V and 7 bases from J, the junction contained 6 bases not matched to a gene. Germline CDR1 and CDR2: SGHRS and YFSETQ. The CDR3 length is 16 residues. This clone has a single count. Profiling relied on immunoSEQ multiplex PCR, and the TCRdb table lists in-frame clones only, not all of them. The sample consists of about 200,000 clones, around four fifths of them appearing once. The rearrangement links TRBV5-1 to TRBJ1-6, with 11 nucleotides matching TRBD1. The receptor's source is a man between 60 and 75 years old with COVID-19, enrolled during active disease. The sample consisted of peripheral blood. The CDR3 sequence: CASSWGQGDSNSPLHF. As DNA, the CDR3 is TGCGCCAGCAGCTGGGGACAGGGGGATTCGAATTCACCCCTCCACTTT. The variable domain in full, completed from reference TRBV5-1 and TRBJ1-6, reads KAGVTQTPRYLIKTRGQQVTLSCSPISGHRSVSWYQQTPGQGLQFLFEYFSETQRNKGNFPGRFSGRQFSNSRSEMNVSTLELGDSALYLCASSWGQGDSNSPLHFGNGTRLTVT.